This T cell receptor beta chain was identified during a study of vaccination effects on CD4 cells after COVID-19. Profiling relied on immunoSEQ multiplex PCR, and the TCRdb table lists in-frame clones only, not all of them. In the table there are tens of thousands of clones, roughly 73% of which are singletons. Within the ViraFEST assay, antigen-specific CD4+ T cells underwent expansion with viral peptide pools prior to sequencing. Researchers isolated CD4+ T cells once approximately eleven days of culture had elapsed. Among the vaccine recipients, none had a prior SARS-CoV-2 infection, and nucleocapsid antibodies were negative. The V and J ends lost 5 bases and 4 bases, in that order; junction bases with no gene match: 5. Germline values: CDR1 MDHEN, CDR2 SYDVKM. The CDR3 sequence is 14 residues long. On this clone: Its cognate antigen is unknown.

The genes are TRBV28 and TRBJ1-1; 9 bases align to TRBD1. Sequenced material: CD4+ T cells from PBMCs cultured with HCoV-NL63 spike peptides, taken before COVID-19 vaccination. The receptor was derived from a human donor who received a COVID-19 vaccine. CDR3: CASSPLDRGTEAFF. CDR3 bases: TGTGCCAGCAGTCCCCTGGACAGGGGCACTGAAGCTTTCTTT.